The next 7 T cell receptor beta chains were all read from a single sample in a study of monozygotic twins with inflammatory bowel disease. TCRdb reanalyzed the 5' RACE reads and collapses them to one entry per CDR3 protein, without DNA. The repertoire table contains over 120,000 distinct CDR3 sequences. The sample comprised blood. The origin of the receptors is a human donor with ulcerative colitis or Crohn's disease, or a healthy co-twin of an affected twin (not recorded which).

This chain uses TRBV7-3 with TRBJ2-1; TCRdb's D call of TRBD2 is untestable without DNA. The CDR3 contains 16 residues. The germline V gene has CDR1 SGHTA and CDR2 FQGTGA. The CDR3 loop is CASSPVGSGRVPEQFF.

The rearrangement joins TRBV7-2 to TRBJ1-2; TCRdb gives TRBD1 as the D gene, but with no DNA this cannot be confirmed. Germline loops: CDR1 SGHTA, CDR2 FQGNSA. The CDR3 extends over 15 amino acids. CDR3 protein: CASSSTGTVNYGYTF.

The chain employs TRBV25-1 and TRBJ2-7. Looked up from germline, CDR1 is MGHDK and CDR2 is SYGVNS. The CDR3 length is 13 residues. CDR3: CASSEDGRYEQYF.

The V and J genes are TRBV19 and TRBJ2-1; TCRdb returns TRBD2, unconfirmable since there is no DNA. The CDR3 has 15 amino acids. Germline V gene lookup returns CDR1 LNHDA and CDR2 SQIVND (reference sequence). CDR3 region: CASRSSGESYNEQFF. Drawing the rest from reference TRBV19 and TRBJ2-1, the complete variable domain is DGGITQSPKYLFRKEGQNVTLSCEQNLNHDAMYWYRQDPGQGLRLIYYSQIVNDFQKGDIAEGYSVSREKKESFPLTVTSAQKNPTAFYLCASRSSGESYNEQFFGPGTRLTVL.

The V call is TRBV11-2, the J call TRBJ2-1; TCRdb's assignment of TRBD2 cannot be checked, as there is no DNA. CDR3 size: 19 residues. The germline V gene encodes CDR1 SGHAT and CDR2 FQNNGV. The CDR3 is CASSFGRGLAGSRLNEQFF.

The V and J genes are TRBV21-1 and TRBJ1-1. TRBV21-1 is a pseudogene segment. The CDR3 consists of 16 residues. CDR3 in amino acids: CASSKALGHKKAGAFF.

This chain links TRBV11-1 with TRBJ2-7; lacking DNA, the TRBD1 call made by TCRdb goes unchecked. The CDR3 spans 19 residues. Per germline, CDR1 SGHAT and CDR2 FQDESV (reference sequence). CDR3 in amino acids: CASSSPPTGRHSVAYEQYF.